This T cell receptor (beta chain) emerged from a study of cytomegalovirus exposure and HLA in healthy donors. About the research overall: Of all 400 or so donors who were genotyped, about 80% belonged to the Caucasian-associated ancestry cluster. The study, taken as a whole, reports: In a later analysis, a missense DCLRE1C variant was linked to TCR beta V- and J-gene trimming.

PCR used 60 Vbeta primers and 13 Jbeta primers. The method was immunoSEQ multiplex PCR; TCRdb's version includes in-frame clones alone and lacks a portion of them. The top ten hold more than 0.95% of the sample, which has approximately 130,000 clones, about 80% seen once. Remarks on this clone: What it binds is unknown.

Germline assignment: CDR1 SGHDN and CDR2 FVKESK. Trimming removed 0 bases at V and 0 bases at J, with 7 bases between. CDR3 length: 15 residues. The clonotype comes from a man aged 50 to 60 in good health and CMV-seronegative. The rearrangement uses TRBV14 and TRBJ2-3; D gene unclear. Sequencing was performed on PBMCs. The CDR3 nucleotides read TGTGCCAGCAGCCAAGATGGGCTCAGCACAGATACGCAGTATTTT. Amino acid sequence: CASSQDGLSTDTQYF. The complete variable domain, with remaining parts taken from reference TRBV14 and TRBJ2-3, reads EAGVTQFPSHSVIEKGQTVTLRCDPISGHDNLYWYRRVMGKEIKFLLHFVKESKQDESGMPNNRFLAERTGGTYSTLKVQPAELEDSGVYFCASSQDGLSTDTQYFGPGTRLTVL.